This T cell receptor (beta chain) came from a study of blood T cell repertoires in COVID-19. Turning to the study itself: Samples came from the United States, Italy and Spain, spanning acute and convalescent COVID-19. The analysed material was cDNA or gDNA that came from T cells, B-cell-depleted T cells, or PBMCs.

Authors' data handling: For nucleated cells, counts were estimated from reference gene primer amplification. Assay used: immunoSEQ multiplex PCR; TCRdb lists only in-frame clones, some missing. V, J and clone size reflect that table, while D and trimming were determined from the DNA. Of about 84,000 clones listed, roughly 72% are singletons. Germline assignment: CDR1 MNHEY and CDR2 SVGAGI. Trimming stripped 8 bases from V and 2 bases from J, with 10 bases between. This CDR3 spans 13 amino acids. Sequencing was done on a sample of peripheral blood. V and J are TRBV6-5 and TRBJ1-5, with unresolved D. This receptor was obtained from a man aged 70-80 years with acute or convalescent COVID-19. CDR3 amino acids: CASGRLGNQPQHF. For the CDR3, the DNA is TGTGCCAGCGGGAGGTTGGGCAATCAGCCCCAGCATTTT.